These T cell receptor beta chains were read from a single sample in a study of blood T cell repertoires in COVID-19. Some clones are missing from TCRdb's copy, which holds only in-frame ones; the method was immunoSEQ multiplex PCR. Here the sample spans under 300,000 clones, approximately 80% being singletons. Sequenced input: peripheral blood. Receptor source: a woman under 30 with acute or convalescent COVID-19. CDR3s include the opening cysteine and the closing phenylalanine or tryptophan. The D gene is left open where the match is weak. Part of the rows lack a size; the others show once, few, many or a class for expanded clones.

CASSPASAGGLETQYF	TGTGCCAGCAGCCCTGCCTCAGCGGGAGGGTTGGAGACCCAGTACTTC	TRBJ2-5	TRBV5-6	TRBD2	-
CASSIPGDSPLHF	TGTGCCAGTAGTATCCCAGGGGATTCACCCCTCCACTTT	TRBJ1-6	TRBV19	-	-
CSGSDRVGTEAFF	TGCAGCGGATCGGACAGGGTTGGCACTGAAGCTTTCTTT	TRBJ1-1	TRBV29-1	TRBD1	-
CASSEGVSGSHEQYF	TGTGCCAGCAGCGAGGGGGTATCAGGTAGCCACGAGCAGTACTTC	TRBJ2-7	TRBV2	-	-
CASSAGTGIFFAGYTF	TGTGCCAGCAGTGCCGGGACAGGGATCTTTTTTGCGGGCTACACCTTC	TRBJ1-2	TRBV6-2/TRBV6-3	TRBD1	-
CASSPDAGAIAGVLPNEQFF	TGTGCCAGCAGCCCAGACGCAGGGGCGATAGCGGGAGTCCTGCCCAATGAGCAGTTCTTC	TRBJ2-1	TRBV13	TRBD2	-
CASSDAGGSTLIETQYF	TGTGCCAGCAGCGACGCAGGGGGAAGTACGCTAATAGAGACCCAGTACTTC	TRBJ2-5	TRBV11-2	TRBD1	-
CAISDETSGRLHTQYF	TGTGCCATCAGCGACGAGACTAGCGGGAGGCTTCATACGCAGTATTTT	TRBJ2-3	TRBV10-3	TRBD2	-
CASTPAGTSGTDTQYF	TGTGCCAGTACCCCTGCCGGAACTAGCGGCACAGATACGCAGTATTTT	TRBJ2-3	TRBV19	TRBD2	-
CASRPFSGGLLLGYTF	TGTGCCAGCAGACCCTTCTCCGGGGGGTTGTTGTTGGGCTACACCTTC	TRBJ1-2	TRBV28	-	-
CASSLSVGRGGYTF	TGTGCCAGCAGCTTATCCGTAGGGAGGGGTGGCTACACCTTC	TRBJ1-2	TRBV7-9	-	-
CASSGDNQPQHF	TGTGCCAGCTCGGGGGACAATCAGCCCCAGCATTTT	TRBJ1-5	TRBV7-2	-	-
CASTTEGPNYGYTF	TGTGCCAGCACTACGGAGGGACCTAACTATGGCTACACCTTC	TRBJ1-2	TRBV27	-	-
CASSYAALYGYTF	TGTGCCAGCAGTTACGCGGCCCTCTATGGCTACACCTTC	TRBJ1-2	TRBV6-5	-	-
CASSREASAAYEQYF	TGCGCCAGCAGCCGAGAGGCTAGCGCGGCCTACGAGCAGTACTTC	TRBJ2-7	TRBV4-3	-	-
CASTYSGSADTQYF	TGTGCCAGCACTTATAGCGGGAGCGCAGATACGCAGTATTTT	TRBJ2-3	TRBV18	TRBD2	-
CAWSVGTGYNQYF	TGTGCCTGGAGTGTCGGGACAGGGTATAATCAGTACTTC	TRBJ2-7	TRBV30	TRBD1	-
CASSVGDSHTWEQYF	TGTGCCAGCAGCGTAGGTGATAGCCATACGTGGGAGCAGTACTTC	TRBJ2-7	TRBV9	-	-
CASSQREPWDRKNSPLHF	TGCGCCAGCAGCCAAAGGGAGCCCTGGGACAGGAAGAATTCACCCCTCCACTTT	TRBJ1-6	TRBV4-1	TRBD1	-
CATSETPGSGVSKLFF	TGTGCCACCAGTGAAACACCGGGATCAGGTGTGTCAAAACTGTTTTTT	TRBJ1-4	TRBV24-1	-	-
CASSQESQGMRSYTQYF	TGTGCCAGCAGCCAAGAATCGCAGGGCATGCGGTCTTACACGCAGTATTTT	TRBJ2-3	TRBV14	-	-
CAISEPTSGVDEQFF	TGTGCCATCAGTGAGCCGACTAGCGGGGTCGATGAGCAGTTCTTC	TRBJ2-1	TRBV10-3	TRBD2	-
CASSAGTSGSVEQFF	TGTGCCAGCAGCGCAGGGACTAGCGGGAGTGTGGAGCAGTTCTTC	TRBJ2-1	TRBV9	TRBD2	-
CATSDSGTANEKLFF	TGTGCCACCAGTGATTCCGGGACAGCTAATGAAAAACTGTTTTTT	TRBJ1-4	TRBV24-1	TRBD1	-
CASSSGGVPNNEQFF	TGTGCCAGCAGCTCAGGGGGCGTTCCAAACAATGAGCAGTTCTTC	TRBJ2-1	TRBV7-9	TRBD1	-
CASSAGGSYEQYF	TGTGCCAGCAGTGCGGGAGGGTCCTACGAGCAGTACTTC	TRBJ2-7	TRBV27	TRBD2	once
CASSGESFREADNEQFF	TGTGCCAGCAGCGGAGAGTCTTTCCGAGAGGCCGACAATGAGCAGTTCTTC	TRBJ2-1	TRBV9	-	-
CASSYDQPGGEQFF	TGTGCCAGCAGTTACGACCAGCCGGGGGGGGAGCAGTTCTTC	TRBJ2-1	TRBV6-5	TRBD2	-
CASSTSTVGDYTEAFF	TGTGCCAGCAGTACCTCGACAGTGGGGGACTACACTGAAGCTTTCTTT	TRBJ1-1	TRBV28	-	-
CASSRGLASDTQYF	TGCGCCAGCAGCCGCGGGCTAGCGTCGGATACGCAGTATTTT	TRBJ2-3	TRBV5-1	-	-
CASNWDREGGGNQPQHF	TGTGCCAGCAATTGGGACAGGGAGGGGGGTGGCAATCAGCCCCAGCATTTT	TRBJ1-5	TRBV28	TRBD1	-
CASSPGTSVNEQFF	TGTGCCAGCAGCCCAGGGACTAGCGTCAATGAGCAGTTCTTC	TRBJ2-1	TRBV3-1/TRBV3-2	TRBD2	-
CASSPVVSSYEQYF	TGTGCCAGCAGCCCCGTGGTTAGCTCCTACGAGCAGTACTTC	TRBJ2-7	TRBV7-9	-	-
CASSYRTGPLNTEAFF	TGTGCCAGCAGTTACAGGACAGGGCCGCTGAACACTGAAGCTTTCTTT	TRBJ1-1	TRBV6-6	TRBD1	-
CASSARGRGEQFF	TGTGCCAGCAGCGCCCGCGGGAGAGGGGAGCAGTTCTTC	TRBJ2-1	TRBV9	TRBD2	-
CASSLRTGRSYEQYF	TGTGCCAGCAGCCTCCGGACAGGGCGCTCCTACGAGCAGTACTTC	TRBJ2-7	TRBV7-2	TRBD1	-
CASSLIPAGANVLTF	TGTGCCAGCAGCTTGATTCCGGCTGGGGCCAACGTCCTGACTTTC	TRBJ2-6	TRBV5-8	-	-
CASTGTNSYEQYF	TGCGCCAGCACCGGGACTAACTCCTACGAGCAGTACTTC	TRBJ2-7	TRBV10-2	TRBD2	few
CASSQDWGFQETQYF	TGCGCCAGCAGCCAAGATTGGGGCTTCCAAGAGACCCAGTACTTC	TRBJ2-5	TRBV4-3	-	-
CASTQNEGQTFLSGYTF	TGTGCCAGCACCCAAAACGAAGGACAGACCTTCCTATCTGGCTACACCTTC	TRBJ1-2	TRBV5-6	-	-